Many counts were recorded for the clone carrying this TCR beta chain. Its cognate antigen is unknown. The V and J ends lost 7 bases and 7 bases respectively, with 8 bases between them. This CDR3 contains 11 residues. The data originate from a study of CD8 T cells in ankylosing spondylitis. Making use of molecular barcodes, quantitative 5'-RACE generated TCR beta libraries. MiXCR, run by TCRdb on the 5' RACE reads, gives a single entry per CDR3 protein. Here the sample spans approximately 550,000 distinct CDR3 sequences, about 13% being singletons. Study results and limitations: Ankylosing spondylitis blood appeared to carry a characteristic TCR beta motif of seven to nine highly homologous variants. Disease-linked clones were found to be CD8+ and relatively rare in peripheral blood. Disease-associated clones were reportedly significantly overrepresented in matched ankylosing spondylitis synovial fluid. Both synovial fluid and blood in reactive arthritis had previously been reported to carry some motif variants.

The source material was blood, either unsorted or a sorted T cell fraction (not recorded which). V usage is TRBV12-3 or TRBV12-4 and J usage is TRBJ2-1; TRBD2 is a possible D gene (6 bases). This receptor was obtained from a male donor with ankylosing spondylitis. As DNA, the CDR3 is TGTGCCAGCACTAGCGAGAATGAGCAGTTCTTC. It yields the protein CASTSENEQFF.